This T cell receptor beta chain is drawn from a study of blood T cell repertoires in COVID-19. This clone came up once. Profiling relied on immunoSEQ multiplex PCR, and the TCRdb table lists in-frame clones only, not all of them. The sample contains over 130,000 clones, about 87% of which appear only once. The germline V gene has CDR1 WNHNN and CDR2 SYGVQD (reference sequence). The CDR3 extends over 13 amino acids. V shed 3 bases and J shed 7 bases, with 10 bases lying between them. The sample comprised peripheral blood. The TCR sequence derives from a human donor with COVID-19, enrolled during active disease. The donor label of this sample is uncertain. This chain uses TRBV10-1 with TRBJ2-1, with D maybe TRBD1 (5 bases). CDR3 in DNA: TGCGCCAGCAGTGATCCAGGGTTGAATGAGCAGTTCTTC. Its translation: CASSDPGLNEQFF.